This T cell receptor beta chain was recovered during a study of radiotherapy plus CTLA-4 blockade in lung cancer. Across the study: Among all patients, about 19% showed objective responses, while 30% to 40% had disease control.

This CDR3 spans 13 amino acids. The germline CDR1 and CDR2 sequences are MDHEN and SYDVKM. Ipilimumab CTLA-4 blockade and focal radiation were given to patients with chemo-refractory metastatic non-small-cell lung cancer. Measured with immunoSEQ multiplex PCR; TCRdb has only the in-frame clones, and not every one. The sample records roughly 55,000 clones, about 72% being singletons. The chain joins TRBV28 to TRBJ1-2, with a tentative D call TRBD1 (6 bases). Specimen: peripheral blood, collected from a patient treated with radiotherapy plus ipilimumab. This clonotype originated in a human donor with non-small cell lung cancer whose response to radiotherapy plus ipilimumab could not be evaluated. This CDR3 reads CALTRGAGHGYTF. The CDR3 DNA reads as TGTGCTCTTACACGGGGGGCGGGACACGGCTACACCTTC.